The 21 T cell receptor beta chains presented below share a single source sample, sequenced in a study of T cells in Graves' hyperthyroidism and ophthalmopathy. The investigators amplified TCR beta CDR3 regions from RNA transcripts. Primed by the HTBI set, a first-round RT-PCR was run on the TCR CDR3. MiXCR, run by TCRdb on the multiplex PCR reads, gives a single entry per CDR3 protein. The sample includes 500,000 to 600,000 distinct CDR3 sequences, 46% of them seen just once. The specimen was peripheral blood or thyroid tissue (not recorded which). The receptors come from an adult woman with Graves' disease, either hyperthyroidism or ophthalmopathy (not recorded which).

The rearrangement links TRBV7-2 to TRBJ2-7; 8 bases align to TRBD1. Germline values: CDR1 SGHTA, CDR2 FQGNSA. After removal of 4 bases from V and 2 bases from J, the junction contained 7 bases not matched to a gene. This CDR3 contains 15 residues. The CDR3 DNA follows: TGTGCCAGCAGCTCAATGACAGGGGATGCCTACGAGCAGTACTTC. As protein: CASSSMTGDAYEQYF.

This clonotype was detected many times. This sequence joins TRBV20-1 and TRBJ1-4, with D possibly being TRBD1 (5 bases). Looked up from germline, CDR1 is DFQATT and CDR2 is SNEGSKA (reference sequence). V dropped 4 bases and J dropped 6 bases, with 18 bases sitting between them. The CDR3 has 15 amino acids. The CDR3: CSATNTGGKDEKLFF. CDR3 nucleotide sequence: TGCAGTGCTACGAATACGGGGGGGAAGGATGAAAAACTGTTTTTT.

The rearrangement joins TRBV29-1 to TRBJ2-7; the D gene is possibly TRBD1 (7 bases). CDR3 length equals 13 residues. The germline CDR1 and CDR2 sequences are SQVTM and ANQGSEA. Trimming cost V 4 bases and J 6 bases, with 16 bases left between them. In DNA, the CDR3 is TGCAGCGTTGGGCGCAGGGGGGAAAGCGAGCAGTACTTC. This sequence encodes CSVGRRGESEQYF.

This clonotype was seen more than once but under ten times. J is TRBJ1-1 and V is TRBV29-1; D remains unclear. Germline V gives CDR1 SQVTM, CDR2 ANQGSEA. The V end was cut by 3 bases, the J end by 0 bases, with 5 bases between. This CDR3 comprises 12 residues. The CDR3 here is CSVDPMNTEAFF. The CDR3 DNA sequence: TGCAGCGTTGATCCCATGAACACTGAAGCTTTCTTT.

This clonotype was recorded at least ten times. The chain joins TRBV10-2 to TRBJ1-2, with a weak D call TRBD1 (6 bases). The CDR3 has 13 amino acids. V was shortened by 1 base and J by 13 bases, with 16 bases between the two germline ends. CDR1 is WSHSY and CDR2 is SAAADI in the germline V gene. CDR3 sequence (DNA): TGCGCCAGCAGTGAGTTTCACAGGGTCGCAGTCACCTTC. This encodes CASSEFHRVAVTF.

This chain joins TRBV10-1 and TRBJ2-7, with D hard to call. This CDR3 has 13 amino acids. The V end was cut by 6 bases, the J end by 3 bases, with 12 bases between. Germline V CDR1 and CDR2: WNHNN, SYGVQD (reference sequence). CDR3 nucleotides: TGCGCCAGCAGCCGAGGCATGGTCTACGAGCAGTACTTC. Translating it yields CASSRGMVYEQYF.

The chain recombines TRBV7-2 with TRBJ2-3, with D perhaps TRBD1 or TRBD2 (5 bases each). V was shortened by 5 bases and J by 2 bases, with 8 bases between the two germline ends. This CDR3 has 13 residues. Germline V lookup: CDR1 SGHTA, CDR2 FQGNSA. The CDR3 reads CASSPGHTDTQYF. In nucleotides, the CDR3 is TGTGCCAGCAGCCCGGGGCACACAGATACGCAGTATTTT.

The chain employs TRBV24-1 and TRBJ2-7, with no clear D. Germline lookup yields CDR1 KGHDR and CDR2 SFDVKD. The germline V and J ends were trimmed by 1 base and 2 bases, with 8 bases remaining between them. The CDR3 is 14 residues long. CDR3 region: CATSDLRAPYEQYF. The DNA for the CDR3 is TGTGCCACCAGTGATTTACGAGCTCCCTACGAGCAGTACTTC.

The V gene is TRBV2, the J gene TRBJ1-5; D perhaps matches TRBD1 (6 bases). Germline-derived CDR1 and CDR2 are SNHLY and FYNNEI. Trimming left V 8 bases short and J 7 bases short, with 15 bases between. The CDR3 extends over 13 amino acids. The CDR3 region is CASLTGFGQPQHF. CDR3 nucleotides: TGTGCCAGCTTAACAGGGTTTGGGCAGCCCCAGCATTTT.

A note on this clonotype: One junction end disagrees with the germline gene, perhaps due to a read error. The CDR3 DNA reads TGTGCCAGCAGCGCTAGCGGGGAGCTGAACACTGAAGCTTTCTTT. Its protein product is CASSASGELNTEAFF. V is TRBV5-1 and J is TRBJ1-1, with D unclear. This CDR3 comprises 15 residues. Per germline, CDR1 SGHRS and CDR2 YFSETQ.

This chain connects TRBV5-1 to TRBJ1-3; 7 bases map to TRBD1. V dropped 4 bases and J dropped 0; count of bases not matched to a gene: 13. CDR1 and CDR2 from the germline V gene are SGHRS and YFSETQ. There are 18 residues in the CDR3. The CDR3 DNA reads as TGCGCCAGCAGCAGGGACAGTAGAACCGTTAGCTCTGGAAACACCATATATTTT. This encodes CASSRDSRTVSSGNTIYF. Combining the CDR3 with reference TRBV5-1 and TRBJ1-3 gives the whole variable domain KAGVTQTPRYLIKTRGQQVTLSCSPISGHRSVSWYQQTPGQGLQFLFEYFSETQRNKGNFPGRFSGRQFSNSRSEMNVSTLELGDSALYLCASSRDSRTVSSGNTIYFGEGSWLTVV.

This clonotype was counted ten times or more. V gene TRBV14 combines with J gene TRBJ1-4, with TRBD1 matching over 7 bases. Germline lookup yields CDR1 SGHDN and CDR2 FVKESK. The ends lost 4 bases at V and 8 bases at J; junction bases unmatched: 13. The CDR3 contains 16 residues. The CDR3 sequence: CASSLGSGQYREKLFF. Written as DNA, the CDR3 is TGTGCCAGCAGCCTTGGATCGGGACAGTACAGAGAAAAACTGTTTTTT. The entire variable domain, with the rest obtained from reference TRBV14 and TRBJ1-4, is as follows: EAGVTQFPSHSVIEKGQTVTLRCDPISGHDNLYWYRRVMGKEIKFLLHFVKESKQDESGMPNNRFLAERTGGTYSTLKVQPAELEDSGVYFCASSLGSGQYREKLFFGSGTQLSVL.

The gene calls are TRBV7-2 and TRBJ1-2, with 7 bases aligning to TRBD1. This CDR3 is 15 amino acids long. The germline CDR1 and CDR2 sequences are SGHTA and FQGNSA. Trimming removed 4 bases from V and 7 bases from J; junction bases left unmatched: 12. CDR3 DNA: TGTGCCAGCAGCTCATACTTGGGACAGCTCGGTGGCTACACCTTC. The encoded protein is CASSSYLGQLGGYTF.

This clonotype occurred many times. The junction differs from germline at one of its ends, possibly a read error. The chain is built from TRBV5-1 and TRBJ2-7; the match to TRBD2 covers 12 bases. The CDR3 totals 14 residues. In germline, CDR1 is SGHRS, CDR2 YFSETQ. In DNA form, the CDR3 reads TGTGCCAGCAGCACGGGACTAGCGGGCTACGAGCAGTACTTC. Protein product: CASSTGLAGYEQYF. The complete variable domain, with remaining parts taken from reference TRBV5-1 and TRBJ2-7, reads KAGVTQTPRYLIKTRGQQVTLSCSPISGHRSVSWYQQTPGQGLQFLFEYFSETQRNKGNFPGRFSGRQFSNSRSEMNVSTLELGDSALYLCASSTGLAGYEQYFGPGTRLTVT.

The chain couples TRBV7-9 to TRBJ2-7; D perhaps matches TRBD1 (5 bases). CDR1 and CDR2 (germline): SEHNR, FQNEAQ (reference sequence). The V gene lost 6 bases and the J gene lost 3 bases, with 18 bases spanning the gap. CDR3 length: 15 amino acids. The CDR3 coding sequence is TGTGCCAGCAGTTCAACAACAGGATTCGGCTACGAGCAGTACTTC. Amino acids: CASSSTTGFGYEQYF. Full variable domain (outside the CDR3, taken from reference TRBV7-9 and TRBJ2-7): DTGVSQNPRHKITKRGQNVTFRCDPISEHNRLYWYRQTLGQGPEFLTYFQNEAQLEKSRLLSDRFSAERPKGSFSTLEIQRTEQGDSAMYLCASSSTTGFGYEQYFGPGTRLTVT.

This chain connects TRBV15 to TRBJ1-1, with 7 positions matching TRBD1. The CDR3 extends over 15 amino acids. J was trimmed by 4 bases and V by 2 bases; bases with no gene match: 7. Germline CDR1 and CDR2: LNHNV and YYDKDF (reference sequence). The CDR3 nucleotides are TGTGCCACCAGCAGACCAGAGGCAGGGGGCACTGAAGCTTTCTTT. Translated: CATSRPEAGGTEAFF.

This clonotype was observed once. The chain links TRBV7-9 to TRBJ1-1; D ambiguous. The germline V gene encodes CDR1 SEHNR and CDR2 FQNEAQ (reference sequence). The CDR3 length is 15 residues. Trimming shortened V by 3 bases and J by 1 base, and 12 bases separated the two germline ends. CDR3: CASSLVATTNTEAFF. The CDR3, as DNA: TGTGCCAGCAGCTTGGTAGCAACTACGAACACTGAAGCTTTCTTT. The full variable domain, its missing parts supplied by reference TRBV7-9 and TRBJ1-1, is DTGVSQNPRHKITKRGQNVTFRCDPISEHNRLYWYRQTLGQGPEFLTYFQNEAQLEKSRLLSDRFSAERPKGSFSTLEIQRTEQGDSAMYLCASSLVATTNTEAFFGQGTRLTVV.

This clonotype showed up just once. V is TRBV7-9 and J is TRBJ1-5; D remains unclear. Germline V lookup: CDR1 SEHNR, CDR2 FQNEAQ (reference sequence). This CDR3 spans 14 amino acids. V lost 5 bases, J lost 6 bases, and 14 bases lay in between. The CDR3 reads CASSPDGSSQPQHF. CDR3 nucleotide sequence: TGTGCCAGCAGCCCGGATGGTTCGAGTCAGCCCCAGCATTTT.

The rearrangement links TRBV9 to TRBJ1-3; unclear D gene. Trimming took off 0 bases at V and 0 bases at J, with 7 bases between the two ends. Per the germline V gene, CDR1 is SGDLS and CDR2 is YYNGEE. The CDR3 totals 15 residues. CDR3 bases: TGTGCCAGCAGCGTAGTACAGTACTCTGGAAACACCATATATTTT. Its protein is CASSVVQYSGNTIYF.

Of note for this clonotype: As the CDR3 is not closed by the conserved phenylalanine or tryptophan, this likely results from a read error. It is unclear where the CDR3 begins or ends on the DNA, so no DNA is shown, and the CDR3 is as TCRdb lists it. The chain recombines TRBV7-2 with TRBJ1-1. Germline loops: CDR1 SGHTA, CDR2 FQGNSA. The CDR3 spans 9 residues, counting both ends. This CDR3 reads CASSQPGLA.

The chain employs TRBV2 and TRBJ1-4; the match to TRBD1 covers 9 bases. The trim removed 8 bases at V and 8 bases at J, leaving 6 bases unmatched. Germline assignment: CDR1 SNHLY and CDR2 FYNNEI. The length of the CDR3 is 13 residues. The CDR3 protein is CASRGTGTEKLFF. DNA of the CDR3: TGTGCCAGCCGAGGGACAGGGACGGAAAAACTGTTTTTT.